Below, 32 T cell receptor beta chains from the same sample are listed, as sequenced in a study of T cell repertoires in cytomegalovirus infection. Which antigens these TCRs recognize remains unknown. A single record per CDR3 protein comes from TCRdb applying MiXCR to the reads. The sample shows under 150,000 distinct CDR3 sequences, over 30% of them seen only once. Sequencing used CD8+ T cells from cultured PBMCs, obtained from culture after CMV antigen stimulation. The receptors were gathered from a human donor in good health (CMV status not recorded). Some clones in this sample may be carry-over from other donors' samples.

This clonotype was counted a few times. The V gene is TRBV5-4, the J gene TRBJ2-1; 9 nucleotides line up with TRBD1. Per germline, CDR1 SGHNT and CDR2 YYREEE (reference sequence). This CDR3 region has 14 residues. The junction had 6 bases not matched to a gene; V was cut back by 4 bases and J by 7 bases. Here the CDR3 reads CASSIAGTGNEQFF. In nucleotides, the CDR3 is TGTGCCAGCAGCATAGCCGGGACAGGGAATGAGCAGTTCTTC. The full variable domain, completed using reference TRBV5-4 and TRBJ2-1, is ETGVTQSPTHLIKTRGQQVTLRCSSQSGHNTVSWYQQALGQGPQFIFQYYREEENGRGNFPPRFSGLQFPNYSSELNVNALELDDSALYLCASSIAGTGNEQFFGPGTRLTVL.

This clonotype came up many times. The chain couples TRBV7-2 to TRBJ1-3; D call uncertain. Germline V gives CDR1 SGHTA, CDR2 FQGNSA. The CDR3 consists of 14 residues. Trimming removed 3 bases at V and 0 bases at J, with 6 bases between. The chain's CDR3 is CASSLLGSGNTIYF. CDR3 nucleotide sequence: TGTGCCAGCAGCTTGTTGGGCTCTGGAAACACCATATATTTT.

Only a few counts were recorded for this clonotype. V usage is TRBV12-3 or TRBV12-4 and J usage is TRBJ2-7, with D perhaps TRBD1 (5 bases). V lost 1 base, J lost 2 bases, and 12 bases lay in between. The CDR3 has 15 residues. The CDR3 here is CASSLGPRVPYEQYF. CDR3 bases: TGTGCCAGCAGTTTAGGTCCCAGGGTGCCCTACGAGCAGTACTTC.

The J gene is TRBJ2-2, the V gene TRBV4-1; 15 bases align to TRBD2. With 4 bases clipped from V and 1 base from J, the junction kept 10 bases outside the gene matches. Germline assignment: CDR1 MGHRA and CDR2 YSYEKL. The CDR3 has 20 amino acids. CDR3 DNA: TGCGCCAGCAGCCTCCCAGGGACTAGCGGGGGGCGTAAGAACACCGGGGAGCTGTTTTTT. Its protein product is CASSLPGTSGGRKNTGELFF.

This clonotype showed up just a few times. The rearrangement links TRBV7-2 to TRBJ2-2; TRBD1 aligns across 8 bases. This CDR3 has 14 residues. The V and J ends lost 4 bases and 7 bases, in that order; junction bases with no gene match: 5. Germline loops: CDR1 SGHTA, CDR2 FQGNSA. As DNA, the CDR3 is TGTGCCAGCAGCTCACAGGGGGACGACGGGGAGCTGTTTTTT. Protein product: CASSSQGDDGELFF.

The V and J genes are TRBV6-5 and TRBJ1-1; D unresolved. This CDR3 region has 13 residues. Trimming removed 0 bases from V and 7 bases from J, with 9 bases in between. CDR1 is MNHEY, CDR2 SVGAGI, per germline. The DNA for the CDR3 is TGTGCCAGCAGTTACTCGGTCTACGGTGAAGCTTTCTTT. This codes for CASSYSVYGEAFF.

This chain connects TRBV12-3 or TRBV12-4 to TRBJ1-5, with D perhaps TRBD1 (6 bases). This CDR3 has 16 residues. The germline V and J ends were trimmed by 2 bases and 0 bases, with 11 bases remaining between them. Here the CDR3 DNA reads TGTGCCAGCAGTTTATTGGGGGACATTAGCAATCAGCCCCAGCATTTT. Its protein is CASSLLGDISNQPQHF.

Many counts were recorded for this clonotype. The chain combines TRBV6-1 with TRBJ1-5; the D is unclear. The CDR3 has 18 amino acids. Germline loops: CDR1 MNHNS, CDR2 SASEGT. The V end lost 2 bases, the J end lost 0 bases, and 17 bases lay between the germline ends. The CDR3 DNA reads TGTGCCAGCAGTGAATTTGCGGGAGTGATCGATAGCAATCAGCCCCAGCATTTT. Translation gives CASSEFAGVIDSNQPQHF.

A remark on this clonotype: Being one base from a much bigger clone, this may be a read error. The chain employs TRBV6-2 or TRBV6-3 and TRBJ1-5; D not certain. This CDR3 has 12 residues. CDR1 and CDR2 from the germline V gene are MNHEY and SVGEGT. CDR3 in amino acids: CASSRQKQPRHF. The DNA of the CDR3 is TGTGCCAGCAGCCGACAAAAGCAGCCCCGGCATTTT.

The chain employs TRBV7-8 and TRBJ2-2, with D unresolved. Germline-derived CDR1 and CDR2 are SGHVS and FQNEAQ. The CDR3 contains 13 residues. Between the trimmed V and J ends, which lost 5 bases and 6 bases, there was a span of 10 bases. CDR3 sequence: CASSLNRAGELFF. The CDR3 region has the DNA TGTGCCAGCAGCCTTAATCGTGCCGGGGAGCTGTTTTTT.

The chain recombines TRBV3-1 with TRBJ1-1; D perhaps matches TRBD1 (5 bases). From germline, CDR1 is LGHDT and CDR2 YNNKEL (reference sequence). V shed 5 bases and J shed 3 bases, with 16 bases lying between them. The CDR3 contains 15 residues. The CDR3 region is CASSFIRGGYTEAFF. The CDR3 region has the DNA TGTGCCAGCAGCTTTATTCGGGGGGGATACACTGAAGCTTTCTTT.

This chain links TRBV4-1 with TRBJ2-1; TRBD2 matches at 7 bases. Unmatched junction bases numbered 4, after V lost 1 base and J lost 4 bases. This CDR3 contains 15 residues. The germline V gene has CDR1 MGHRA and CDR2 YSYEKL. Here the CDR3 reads CASSQGRGSYNEQFF. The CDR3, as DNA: TGCGCCAGCAGCCAAGGGCGGGGGAGTTACAATGAGCAGTTCTTC.

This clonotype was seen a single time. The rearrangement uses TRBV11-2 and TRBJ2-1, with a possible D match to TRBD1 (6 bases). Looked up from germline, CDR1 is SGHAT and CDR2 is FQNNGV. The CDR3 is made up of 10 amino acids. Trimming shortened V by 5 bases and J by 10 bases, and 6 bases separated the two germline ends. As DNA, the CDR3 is TGTGCCAGCAGCGGGACAGAGCAGTTCTTC. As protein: CASSGTEQFF.

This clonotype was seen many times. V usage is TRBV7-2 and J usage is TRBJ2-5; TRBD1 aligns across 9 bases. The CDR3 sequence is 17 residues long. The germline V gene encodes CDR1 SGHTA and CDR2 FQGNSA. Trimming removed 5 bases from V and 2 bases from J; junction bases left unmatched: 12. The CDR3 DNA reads TGTGCCAGCAGCGGCCGGGACAGGGTTTTGTCGCAAGAGACCCAGTACTTC. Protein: CASSGRDRVLSQETQYF.

CDR3 sequence (DNA): TGTGCCAGCAGCTACAGGGTGGGAACTGAAGCTTTCTTT. Protein: CASSYRVGTEAFF. This chain joins TRBV5-5 and TRBJ1-1; D is possibly TRBD1 (6 bases). With 3 bases removed from V and 5 bases from J, the gap between germline ends came to 11 bases. This CDR3 has 13 residues. Germline lookup yields CDR1 SGHKS and CDR2 YYEKEE (reference sequence).

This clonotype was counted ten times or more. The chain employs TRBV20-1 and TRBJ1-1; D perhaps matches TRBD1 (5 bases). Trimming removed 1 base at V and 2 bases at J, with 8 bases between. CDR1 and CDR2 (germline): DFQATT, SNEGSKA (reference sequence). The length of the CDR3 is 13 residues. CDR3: CSARVGGNTEAFF. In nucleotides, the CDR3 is TGCAGTGCTAGAGTCGGGGGAAACACTGAAGCTTTCTTT.

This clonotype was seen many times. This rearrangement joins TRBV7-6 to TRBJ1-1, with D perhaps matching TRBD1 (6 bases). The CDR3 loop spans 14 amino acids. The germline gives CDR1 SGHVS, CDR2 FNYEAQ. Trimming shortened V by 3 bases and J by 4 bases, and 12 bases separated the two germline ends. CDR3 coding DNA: TGTGCCAGCAGCTTCCCCGCAGGGGCCACTGAAGCTTTCTTT. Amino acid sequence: CASSFPAGATEAFF.

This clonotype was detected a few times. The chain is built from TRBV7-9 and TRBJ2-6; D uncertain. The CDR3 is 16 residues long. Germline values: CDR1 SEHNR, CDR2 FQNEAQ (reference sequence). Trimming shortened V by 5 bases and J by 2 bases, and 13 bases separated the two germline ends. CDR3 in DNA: TGTGCCAGCAGCGGCGGAGCCACTACTGGGGCCAACGTCCTGACTTTC. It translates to CASSGGATTGANVLTF.

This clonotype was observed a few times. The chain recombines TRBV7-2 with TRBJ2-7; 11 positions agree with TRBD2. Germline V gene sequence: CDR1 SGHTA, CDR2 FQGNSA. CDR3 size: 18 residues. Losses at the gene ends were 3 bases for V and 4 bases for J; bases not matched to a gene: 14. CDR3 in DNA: TGTGCCAGCAGCTTTTATCTAGCGGGGGGCGAGTCTGGGTACGAGCAGTACTTC. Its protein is CASSFYLAGGESGYEQYF.

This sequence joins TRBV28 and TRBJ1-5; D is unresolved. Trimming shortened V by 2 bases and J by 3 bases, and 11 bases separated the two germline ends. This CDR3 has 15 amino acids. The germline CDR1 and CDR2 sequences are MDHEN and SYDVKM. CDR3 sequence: CASSLVQRVNQPQHF. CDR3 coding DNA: TGTGCCAGCAGTTTAGTACAGAGGGTCAATCAGCCCCAGCATTTT.

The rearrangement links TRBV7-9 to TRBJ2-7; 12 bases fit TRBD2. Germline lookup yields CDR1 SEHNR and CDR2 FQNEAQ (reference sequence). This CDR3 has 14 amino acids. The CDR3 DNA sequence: TGTGCAATCGACCTAGCGGGGGGGCCCCTCGAGCAGTACTTC. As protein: CAIDLAGGPLEQYF. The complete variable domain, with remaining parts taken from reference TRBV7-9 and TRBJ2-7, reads DTGVSQNPRHKITKRGQNVTFRCDPISEHNRLYWYRQTLGQGPEFLTYFQNEAQLEKSRLLSDRFSAERPKGSFSTLEIQRTEQGDSAMYLCAIDLAGGPLEQYFGPGTRLTVT.

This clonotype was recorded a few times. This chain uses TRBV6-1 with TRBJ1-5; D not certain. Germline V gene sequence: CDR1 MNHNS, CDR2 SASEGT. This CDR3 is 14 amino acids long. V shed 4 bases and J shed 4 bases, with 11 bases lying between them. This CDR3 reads CASSAGLGNQPQHF. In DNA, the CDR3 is TGTGCCAGCAGTGCCGGCCTGGGAAATCAGCCCCAGCATTTT.

CDR3 residues: CASSGDPGLAGVETQYF. CDR3 DNA sequence: TGTGCCAGCAGTGGGGACCCGGGACTAGCGGGGGTTGAGACCCAGTACTTC. This chain joins TRBV6-1 and TRBJ2-5; 14 nucleotides agree with TRBD2. With V trimmed by 4 bases and J by 5 bases, 9 bases remained unmatched. The length of the CDR3 is 17 residues. Germline loops: CDR1 MNHNS, CDR2 SASEGT.

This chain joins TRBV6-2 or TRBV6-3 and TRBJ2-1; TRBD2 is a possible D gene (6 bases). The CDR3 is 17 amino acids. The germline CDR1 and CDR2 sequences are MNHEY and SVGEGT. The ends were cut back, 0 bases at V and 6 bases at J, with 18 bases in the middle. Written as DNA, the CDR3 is TGTGCCAGCAGTTACTCGAGGGGCGGGGCAGCGGGCAATGAGCAGTTCTTC. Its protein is CASSYSRGGAAGNEQFF.

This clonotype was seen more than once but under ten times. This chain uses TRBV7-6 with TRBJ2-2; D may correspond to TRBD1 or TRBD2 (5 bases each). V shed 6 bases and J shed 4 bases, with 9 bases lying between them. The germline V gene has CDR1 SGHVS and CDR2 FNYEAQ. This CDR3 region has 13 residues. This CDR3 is CASRQEVTGELFF. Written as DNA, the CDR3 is TGTGCCAGCAGACAGGAGGTCACCGGGGAGCTGTTTTTT.

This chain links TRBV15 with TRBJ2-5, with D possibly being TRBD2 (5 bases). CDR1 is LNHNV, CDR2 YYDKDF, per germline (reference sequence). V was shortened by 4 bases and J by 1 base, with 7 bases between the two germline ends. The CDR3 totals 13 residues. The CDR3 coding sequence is TGTGCCACCAGCAATAGCGCCCAAGAGACCCAGTACTTC. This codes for CATSNSAQETQYF.

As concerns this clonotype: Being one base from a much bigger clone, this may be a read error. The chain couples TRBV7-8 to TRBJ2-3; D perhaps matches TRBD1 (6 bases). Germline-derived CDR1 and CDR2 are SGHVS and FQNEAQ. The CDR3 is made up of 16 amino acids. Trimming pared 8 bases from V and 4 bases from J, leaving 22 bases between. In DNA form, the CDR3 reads TGTGCCAGCGTGGAGATAACAGGGTTAACGGCAGATACGCAGTATTTT. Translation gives CASVEITGLTADTQYF.

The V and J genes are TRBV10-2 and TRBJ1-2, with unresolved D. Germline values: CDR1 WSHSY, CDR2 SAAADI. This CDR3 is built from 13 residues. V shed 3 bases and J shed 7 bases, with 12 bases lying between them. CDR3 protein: CASSDAGIGGYTF. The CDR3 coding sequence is TGCGCCAGCAGTGATGCCGGGATCGGTGGCTACACCTTC.

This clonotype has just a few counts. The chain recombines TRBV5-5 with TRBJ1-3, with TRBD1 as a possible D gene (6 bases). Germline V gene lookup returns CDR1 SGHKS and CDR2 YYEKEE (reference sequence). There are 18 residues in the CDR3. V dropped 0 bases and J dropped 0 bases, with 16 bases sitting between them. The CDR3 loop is CASSLAWGTPSSGNTIYF. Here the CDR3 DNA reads TGTGCCAGCAGCTTGGCTTGGGGGACACCTTCCTCTGGAAACACCATATATTTT.

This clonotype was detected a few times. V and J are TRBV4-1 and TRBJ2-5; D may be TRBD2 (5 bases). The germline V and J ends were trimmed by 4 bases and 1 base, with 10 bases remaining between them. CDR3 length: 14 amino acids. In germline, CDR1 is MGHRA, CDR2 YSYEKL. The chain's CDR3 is CASSPNRGQETQYF. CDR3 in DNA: TGCGCCAGCAGCCCGAACCGGGGCCAAGAGACCCAGTACTTC.

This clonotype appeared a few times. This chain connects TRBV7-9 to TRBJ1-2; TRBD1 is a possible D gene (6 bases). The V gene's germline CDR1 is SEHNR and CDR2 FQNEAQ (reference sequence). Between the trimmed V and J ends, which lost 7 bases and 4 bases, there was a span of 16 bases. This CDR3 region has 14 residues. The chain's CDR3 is CASTLGQSPYGYTF. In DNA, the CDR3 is TGTGCCAGCACCCTTGGACAGTCTCCCTATGGCTACACCTTC.

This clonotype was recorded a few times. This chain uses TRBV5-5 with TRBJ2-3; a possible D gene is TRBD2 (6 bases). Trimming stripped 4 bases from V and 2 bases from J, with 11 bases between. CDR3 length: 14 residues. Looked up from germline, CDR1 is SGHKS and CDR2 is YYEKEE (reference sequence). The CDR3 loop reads CASSPAGNTDTQYF. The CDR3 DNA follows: TGTGCCAGCAGCCCCGCGGGGAACACAGATACGCAGTATTTT.